These 23 T cell receptor beta chains originate from one sample sequenced in a study of graft-versus-host responses after intestinal transplantation. The repertoire was sequenced with immunoSEQ multiplex PCR; TCRdb's copy has only in-frame clones and lacks some. The sample contains over 40,000 clones, 85% to 95% of which appear only once. The source material was PBMCs, sampled more than 750 days after a first intestinal transplant, on the day of a second. These receptor sequences come from a human patient who received an intestinal transplant, so some T cells may come from the graft donor.

The rearrangement joins TRBV5-5 to TRBJ1-1; a weak D match, TRBD1 (5 bases). This CDR3 contains 13 residues. With 5 bases removed from V and 7 bases from J, the gap between germline ends came to 15 bases. In germline, CDR1 is SGHKS, CDR2 YYEKEE (reference sequence). Here the CDR3 DNA reads TGTGCCAGCAGATTACTCACGACAGTTGAAGCTTTCTTT. Protein: CASRLLTTVEAFF.

The V call is TRBV11-2, the J call TRBJ2-7; TRBD2 might be the D (6 bases). Between the trimmed V and J ends, which lost 1 base and 1 base, there was a span of 8 bases. The CDR3 spans 14 residues. Germline V gives CDR1 SGHAT, CDR2 FQNNGV. Written as DNA, the CDR3 is TGTGCCAGCAGCTTAGTCGGAGGGTCCTACGAGCAGTACTTC. This gives the protein CASSLVGGSYEQYF.

V is TRBV30 and J is TRBJ1-3; D is unclear. Trimming left V 0 bases short and J 9 bases short, with 9 bases between. Germline CDR1 is GTSNPN and CDR2 is SVGIG (reference sequence). The CDR3 loop spans 12 amino acids. The CDR3 DNA follows: TGTGCCTGGAGTGTACAAGAAAGCACCATATATTTT. Amino acids: CAWSVQESTIYF.

The chain uses TRBV29-1 and TRBJ2-4, with TRBD1 as a possible D gene (6 bases). V was pared by 2 bases and J by 5 bases, with 13 bases between. The CDR3 contains 14 residues. Germline V lookup: CDR1 SQVTM, CDR2 ANQGSEA. As DNA, the CDR3 is TGCAGCGTTGAAAGAGGGGGTCCGCAAAACATTCAGTACTTC. Its translation: CSVERGGPQNIQYF.

The chain joins TRBV11-2 to TRBJ2-1; D is unclear. Germline lookup yields CDR1 SGHAT and CDR2 FQNNGV. The CDR3 consists of 13 residues. V lost 5 bases and J lost 4, with 9 bases in between. The CDR3 nucleotides are TGTGCCAGCAGCCAAGCTCGATACAATGAGCAGTTCTTC. This gives the protein CASSQARYNEQFF.

This sequence joins TRBV11-2 and TRBJ1-6; TRBD1 agrees at 11 bases. The J segment lost 8 bases and the V segment lost 1 base, leaving 4 bases of the junction unmatched. From germline, CDR1 is SGHAT and CDR2 FQNNGV. CDR3 length: 16 amino acids. Here the CDR3 reads CASSLVDRGLYSPLHF. The CDR3 DNA reads TGTGCCAGCAGCTTAGTGGACAGGGGGCTTTATTCACCCCTCCACTTT.

This rearrangement joins TRBV4-1 to TRBJ2-7; D ambiguous. This CDR3 spans 14 amino acids. V was shortened by 8 bases and J by 5 bases, with 19 bases between the two germline ends. Germline-derived CDR1 and CDR2 are MGHRA and YSYEKL. The CDR3 region has the DNA TGCGCCAGCCGACTCTCTCGGCAGGCCAACGAGCAGTACTTC. Encoded protein: CASRLSRQANEQYF.

CDR3 DNA: TGTGCCAGTAACTGGGGGGGGGTCTCGAACACTGAAGCTTTCTTT. Its translation: CASNWGGVSNTEAFF. The chain carries TRBV19 and TRBJ1-1; D possibly corresponds to TRBD1 (5 bases). Germline-derived CDR1 and CDR2 are LNHDA and SQIVND (reference sequence). This CDR3 comprises 15 residues. Trimming removed 7 bases from V and 1 base from J, with 16 bases in between.

This clone was picked up one time. The chain couples TRBV19 to TRBJ2-3; D is unresolved. V was cut by 4 bases and J by 1 base, with 12 bases left in between. CDR1 and CDR2 from the germline V gene are LNHDA and SQIVND (reference sequence). The CDR3 sequence is 15 residues long. CDR3 nucleotide sequence: TGTGCCAGTAGTACGGCTGCTCGGGGCACAGATACGCAGTATTTT. Amino acids: CASSTAARGTDTQYF.

J is TRBJ1-2 and V is TRBV6-1; TRBD1 might be the D (5 bases). Trimming cost V 3 bases and J 9 bases, with 11 bases left between them. Germline assignment: CDR1 MNHNS and CDR2 SASEGT. CDR3 length: 12 residues. The CDR3 loop is CASSELTVSYTF. The CDR3 DNA reads as TGTGCCAGCAGTGAGTTGACAGTTAGCTACACCTTC.

The gene calls are TRBV9 and TRBJ2-1; D call uncertain. In germline, CDR1 is SGDLS, CDR2 YYNGEE. This CDR3 comprises 13 residues. The V end was cut by 0 bases, the J end by 10 bases, with 11 bases between. The CDR3 DNA reads TGTGCCAGCAGCGTAGTGGTGGAAGGAGAGCAGTTCTTC. Protein: CASSVVVEGEQFF. Full variable domain (outside the CDR3, taken from reference TRBV9 and TRBJ2-1): DSGVTQTPKHLITATGQRVTLRCSPRSGDLSVYWYQQSLDQGLQFLIQYYNGEERAKGNILERFSAQQFPDLHSELNLSSLELGDSALYFCASSVVVEGEQFFGPGTRLTVL.

This chain uses TRBV11-3 with TRBJ2-3; D might be TRBD1 (5 bases). V gave up 1 base and J gave up 5 bases, with 13 bases separating them. Germline lookup yields CDR1 SGHNT and CDR2 YENEEA. CDR3 length equals 15 residues. In DNA form, the CDR3 reads TGTGCCAGCAGCTTAGCAGGGTTTCGTGGAGATACGCAGTATTTT. This sequence encodes CASSLAGFRGDTQYF.

This chain joins TRBV7-2 and TRBJ1-2; D unresolved. Germline assignment: CDR1 SGHTA and CDR2 FQGNSA. This CDR3 spans 13 amino acids. Trimming cost V 3 bases and J 8 bases, with 13 bases left between them. The CDR3 protein is CASSLRSPVGYTF. Written as DNA, the CDR3 is TGTGCCAGCAGCTTGAGGTCTCCGGTAGGCTACACCTTC.

The V and J genes are TRBV29-1 and TRBJ1-6; 8 nucleotides align to TRBD1. CDR1 and CDR2 from the germline V gene are SQVTM and ANQGSEA. J was trimmed by 5 bases and V by 4 bases; bases with no gene match: 1. The length of the CDR3 is 13 residues. CDR3 coding DNA: TGCAGCGTTGCGACAGGGGATAATTCACCCCTCCACTTT. It is translated as CSVATGDNSPLHF.

This chain connects TRBV25-1 to TRBJ2-7; D is possibly TRBD2 (5 bases). The CDR3 is made up of 16 amino acids. Trimming shortened V by 3 bases and J by 0 bases, and 15 bases separated the two germline ends. CDR1 is MGHDK and CDR2 is SYGVNS in the germline V gene. The CDR3 bases are TGTGCCAGCAGTGACCCCTCGGGAAGGCACTCCTACGAGCAGTACTTC. Translated, it gives CASSDPSGRHSYEQYF.

CDR3 coding DNA: TGTGCCAGCAGTTTATATGGGTGGGACAGGTTTCCCGCGGAAGAAAAACTGTTTTTT. Translating it yields CASSLYGWDRFPAEEKLFF. The rearrangement joins TRBV27 to TRBJ1-4, with 8 bases identical to TRBD1. From germline, CDR1 is MNHEY and CDR2 SMNVEV (reference sequence). V was clipped by 1 base and J by 8 bases; unmatched bases: 18. This CDR3 has 19 residues.

The chain employs TRBV5-1 and TRBJ2-3; no definite D call. Germline loops: CDR1 SGHRS, CDR2 YFSETQ. The V end lost 0 bases, the J end lost 0 bases, and 8 bases lay between the germline ends. CDR3 size: 15 residues. The CDR3 loop reads CASSLVGTSTDTQYF. DNA for the CDR3: TGCGCCAGCAGCTTGGTCGGAACTAGCACAGATACGCAGTATTTT.

This chain links TRBV21-1 with TRBJ2-3; TRBD1 is taken as the D call from the table, unchecked against the DNA. TRBV21-1 is labeled a pseudogene. This CDR3 spans 15 amino acids. The CDR3 DNA follows: TGTGCCAGCAACGGACAGGTAAAAGTGGCAGATACGCAGTATTTT. This sequence encodes CASNGQVKVADTQYF.

The chain recombines TRBV19 with TRBJ2-1; TRBD2 aligns across 7 bases. The V segment lost 4 bases and the J segment 4 bases; nucleotides outside the gene matches: 4. The CDR3 is 14 amino acids. Germline loops: CDR1 LNHDA, CDR2 SQIVND (reference sequence). This CDR3 reads CASSTRLAYNEQFF. The CDR3 DNA reads as TGTGCCAGTAGTACCCGACTAGCTTACAATGAGCAGTTCTTC.

The chain employs TRBV19 and TRBJ1-6; D remains unclear. V was shortened by 6 bases and J by 7 bases, with 7 bases between the two germline ends. Germline-derived CDR1 and CDR2 are LNHDA and SQIVND (reference sequence). The CDR3 runs 12 residues. CDR3 nucleotides: TGTGCCAGTAGACCCCAGAATTCACCCCTCCACTTT. It encodes CASRPQNSPLHF.

V is TRBV5-1 and J is TRBJ1-5; D is possibly TRBD1 (6 bases). CDR1 is SGHRS and CDR2 is YFSETQ in the germline V gene. The V end was cut by 9 bases, the J end by 11 bases, with 21 bases between. There are 13 residues in the CDR3. The CDR3 DNA reads as TGCGCCACCCGGGGGGGCCCGGGAGAGGCCCAGCATTTT. This gives the protein CATRGGPGEAQHF. Variable domain in full (rest from reference TRBV5-1 and TRBJ1-5): KAGVTQTPRYLIKTRGQQVTLSCSPISGHRSVSWYQQTPGQGLQFLFEYFSETQRNKGNFPGRFSGRQFSNSRSEMNVSTLELGDSALYLCATRGGPGEAQHFGDGTRLSIL.

CDR3 amino acids: CASSIYAASQPQHF. CDR3 bases: TGTGCCAGTAGTATATATGCCGCGAGCCAGCCCCAGCATTTT. V is TRBV19 and J is TRBJ1-5; D unclear. The CDR3 loop spans 14 amino acids. Deletions cut 2 bases from V and 7 bases from J, with 12 bases between. Germline-derived CDR1 and CDR2 are LNHDA and SQIVND (reference sequence). Full variable domain (remainder filled in from reference TRBV19 and TRBJ1-5): DGGITQSPKYLFRKEGQNVTLSCEQNLNHDAMYWYRQDPGQGLRLIYYSQIVNDFQKGDIAEGYSVSREKKESFPLTVTSAQKNPTAFYLCASSIYAASQPQHFGDGTRLSIL.

The rearrangement links TRBV27 to TRBJ2-3, with D unclear. The CDR3 has 12 residues. Germline CDR1 reads MNHEY; CDR2 reads SMNVEV (reference sequence). Between the trimmed V and J ends, which lost 3 bases and 2 bases, there was a span of 3 bases. CDR3 DNA: TGTGCCAGCAGTTTCCCCACAGATACGCAGTATTTT. This translates into CASSFPTDTQYF.